This T cell receptor beta chain derives from a study of blood T cell repertoires in COVID-19. The CDR3 has 14 residues. The V gene's germline CDR1 is MNHNY and CDR2 SVGAGI (reference sequence). V shed 7 bases, J shed 4 bases, and the junction held 6 bases outside the gene matches. Data came from immunoSEQ multiplex PCR; TCRdb stores just in-frame clones and leaves some out. The sample carries over 100,000 clones, 70% to 80% recorded once. The sequenced material came from peripheral blood. This clonotype originated in a woman at least 80 years old with acute or convalescent COVID-19. J is TRBJ1-2 and V is TRBV6-6; TRBD1 matches 10 bases. CDR3 in amino acids: CASTETGGFYGYTF. CDR3 nucleotide sequence: TGTGCCAGCACCGAGACAGGGGGCTTCTATGGCTACACCTTC.